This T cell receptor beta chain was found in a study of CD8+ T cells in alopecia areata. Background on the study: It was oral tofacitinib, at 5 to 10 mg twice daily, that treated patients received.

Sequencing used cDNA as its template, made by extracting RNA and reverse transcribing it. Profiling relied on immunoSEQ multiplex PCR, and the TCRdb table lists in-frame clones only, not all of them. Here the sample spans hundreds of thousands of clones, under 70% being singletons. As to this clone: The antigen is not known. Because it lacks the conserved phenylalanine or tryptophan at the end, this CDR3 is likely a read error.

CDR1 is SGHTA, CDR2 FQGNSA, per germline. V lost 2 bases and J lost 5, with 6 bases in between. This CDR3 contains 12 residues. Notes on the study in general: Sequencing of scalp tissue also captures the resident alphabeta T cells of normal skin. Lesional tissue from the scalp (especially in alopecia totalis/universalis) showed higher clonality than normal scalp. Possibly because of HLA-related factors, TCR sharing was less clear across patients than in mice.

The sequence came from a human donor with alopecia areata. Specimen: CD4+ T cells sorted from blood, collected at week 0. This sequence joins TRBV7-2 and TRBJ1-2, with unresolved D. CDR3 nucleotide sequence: TGTGCCAGCAGCTTATACCAATATGGCTACACCCTC. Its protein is CASSLYQYGYTL.